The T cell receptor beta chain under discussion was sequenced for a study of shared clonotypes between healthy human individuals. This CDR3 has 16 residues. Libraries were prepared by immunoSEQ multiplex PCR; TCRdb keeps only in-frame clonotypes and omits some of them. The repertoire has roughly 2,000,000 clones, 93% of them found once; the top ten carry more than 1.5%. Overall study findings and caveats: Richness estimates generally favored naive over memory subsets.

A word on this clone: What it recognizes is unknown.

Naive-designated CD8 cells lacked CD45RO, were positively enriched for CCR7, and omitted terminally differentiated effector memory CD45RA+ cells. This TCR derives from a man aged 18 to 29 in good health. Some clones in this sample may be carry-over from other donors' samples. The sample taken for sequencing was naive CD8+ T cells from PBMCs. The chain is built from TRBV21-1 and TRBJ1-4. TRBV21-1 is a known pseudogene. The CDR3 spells CASSKLGEGTNEKLFF. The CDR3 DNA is TGTGCCAGCAGCAAATTAGGCGAGGGAACTAATGAAAAACTGTTTTTT.